A single sample is the source of the 29 T cell receptor beta chains below, sequenced in a study of T cell repertoires in cytomegalovirus infection. TCRdb ran MiXCR on the reads and lists one entry per CDR3 protein. The sample lists approximately 260,000 distinct CDR3 sequences, about a sixth occurring once. Material: CD8+ T cells from PBMCs. The receptors here all came from a human donor in good health (CMV status not recorded). Some clones in this sample may be carry-over from other donors' samples.

The chain has TRBV29-1 and TRBJ2-7, with 8 bases fitting TRBD1. CDR1 is SQVTM and CDR2 is ANQGSEA in the germline V gene. The CDR3 runs to 13 residues. Trimming at V came to 4 bases and at J to 5 bases, leaving 7 bases not matched to a gene. CDR3: CSVVGQVFDEQYF. DNA for the CDR3: TGCAGCGTTGTGGGACAGGTGTTTGACGAGCAGTACTTC.

This clonotype was detected a few times. The chain links TRBV2 to TRBJ1-1; a weak D match, TRBD1 (6 bases). Germline V lookup: CDR1 SNHLY, CDR2 FYNNEI. This CDR3 contains 14 residues. V was cut by 5 bases and J by 1 base, with 11 bases left in between. The CDR3 loop is CASSPRQENTEAFF. CDR3 DNA sequence: TGTGCCAGCAGTCCAAGACAGGAGAACACTGAAGCTTTCTTT.

The chain uses TRBV4-1 and TRBJ1-2; D unclear. CDR1 is MGHRA, CDR2 YSYEKL, per germline. The CDR3 extends over 14 amino acids. Trimming pared 4 bases from V and 6 bases from J, leaving 15 bases between. CDR3 DNA sequence: TGCGCCAGCAGCCCGCCGGGTTGGGCGGATGGCTACACCTTC. Protein product: CASSPPGWADGYTF.

This clonotype showed up just a few times. The chain joins TRBV2 to TRBJ1-6; TRBD1 matches 12 bases. The CDR3 is made up of 17 amino acids. V dropped 4 bases and J dropped 9; count of bases not matched to a gene: 10. In germline, CDR1 is SNHLY, CDR2 FYNNEI. This chain's CDR3 is CASSGPFGTGGRSPLHF. CDR3 sequence (DNA): TGTGCCAGCAGTGGACCCTTCGGGACAGGGGGCCGTTCACCCCTCCACTTT.

The rearrangement links TRBV27 to TRBJ2-7; TRBD2 matches 9 bases. CDR3 length: 15 amino acids. CDR1 and CDR2 from the germline V gene are MNHEY and SMNVEV (reference sequence). V shed 6 bases, J shed 2 bases, and the junction held 8 bases outside the gene matches. This CDR3 is CASSLSGGLPYEQYF. In nucleotides, the CDR3 is TGTGCCAGCAGCTTGAGCGGGGGGCTCCCCTACGAGCAGTACTTC.

The V and J genes are TRBV27 and TRBJ1-2, with D unresolved. Germline V CDR1 and CDR2: MNHEY, SMNVEV (reference sequence). Trimming stripped 10 bases from V and 7 bases from J, with 19 bases between. The CDR3 loop spans 13 amino acids. The CDR3 region has the DNA TGTGCCACATCCCCCGGGGTTATCGGTGGCTACACCTTC. This encodes CATSPGVIGGYTF.

The rearrangement links TRBV9 to TRBJ2-1; 10 bases match TRBD2. Unmatched junction bases numbered 12, after V lost 3 bases and J lost 6 bases. The CDR3 runs 17 residues. Per germline, CDR1 SGDLS and CDR2 YYNGEE. The CDR3 sequence is CASSASGGVATLNEQFF. As DNA, the CDR3 is TGTGCCAGCAGCGCAAGCGGGGGGGTAGCCACACTCAATGAGCAGTTCTTC.

This rearrangement joins TRBV19 to TRBJ2-7; TRBD1 or TRBD2 may be the D gene (5 bases each). This CDR3 has 16 amino acids. The V gene lost 3 bases and the J gene lost 3 bases, with 18 bases spanning the gap. Germline CDR1 is LNHDA and CDR2 is SQIVND (reference sequence). CDR3 loop: CASSMGPTPTFYEQYF. The CDR3 DNA sequence: TGTGCCAGTAGTATGGGACCGACACCGACCTTCTACGAGCAGTACTTC. The full variable domain, its missing parts supplied by reference TRBV19 and TRBJ2-7, is DGGITQSPKYLFRKEGQNVTLSCEQNLNHDAMYWYRQDPGQGLRLIYYSQIVNDFQKGDIAEGYSVSREKKESFPLTVTSAQKNPTAFYLCASSMGPTPTFYEQYFGPGTRLTVT.

The chain uses TRBV20-1 and TRBJ1-2; D possibly corresponds to TRBD1 (6 bases). V was cut by 3 bases and J by 4 bases, with 15 bases left in between. There are 14 residues in the CDR3. Germline V lookup: CDR1 DFQATT, CDR2 SNEGSKA (reference sequence). The chain's CDR3 is CSARLSGAFYGYTF. CDR3 coding DNA: TGCAGTGCTAGGTTATCGGGGGCTTTCTATGGCTACACCTTC.

The DNA of the CDR3 is TGCAGCGTTGAAACCGGGACAAAGTACAATGAGCAGTTCTTC. It translates to CSVETGTKYNEQFF. This chain links TRBV29-1 with TRBJ2-1; perhaps TRBD1 as D (6 bases). This CDR3 comprises 14 residues. Germline CDR1 reads SQVTM; CDR2 reads ANQGSEA. V lost 2 bases to trimming and J lost 4 bases, with 12 bases between them.

This clonotype was observed a handful of times. V gene TRBV12-3 or TRBV12-4 combines with J gene TRBJ1-6, with D unclear. CDR3 length: 15 residues. V gave up 6 bases and J gave up 8 bases, with 17 bases separating them. In DNA, the CDR3 is TGTGCCAGCAGCCCTGGACCTACGTGGGATTCACCCCTCCACTTT. It specifies CASSPGPTWDSPLHF.

V gene TRBV14 combines with J gene TRBJ2-1, with D perhaps matching TRBD2 (5 bases). With 1 base removed from V and 8 bases from J, the gap between germline ends came to 12 bases. The CDR3 consists of 14 residues. CDR1 is SGHDN and CDR2 is FVKESK in the germline V gene. The CDR3 spells CASSQGEHRDEQFF. The CDR3 coding sequence is TGTGCCAGCAGCCAAGGGGAGCATAGGGATGAGCAGTTCTTC. Complete variable domain (other parts from reference TRBV14 and TRBJ2-1): EAGVTQFPSHSVIEKGQTVTLRCDPISGHDNLYWYRRVMGKEIKFLLHFVKESKQDESGMPNNRFLAERTGGTYSTLKVQPAELEDSGVYFCASSQGEHRDEQFFGPGTRLTVL.

In regard to this clonotype: Its ends do not fully match the called genes, so a read error is possible. The chain employs TRBV20-1 and TRBJ1-5; D unclear. CDR1 DFQATT and CDR2 SNEGSKA come from the germline V gene (reference sequence). The CDR3 contains 11 residues. In DNA, the CDR3 is TGCAGTGCTAGTGAAGGGTCGAGGAGTTTTTTT. Amino acids: CSASEGSRSFF.

The chain couples TRBV9 to TRBJ2-7; 8 bases agree with TRBD2. The CDR3 runs to 14 residues. The germline gives CDR1 SGDLS, CDR2 YYNGEE. J was trimmed by 1 base and V by 4 bases; bases with no gene match: 4. CDR3 nucleotides: TGTGCCAGCAGCCCTAGCGGGTGGTCCTACGAGCAGTACTTC. Residues: CASSPSGWSYEQYF.

This clonotype appeared many times. The rearrangement joins TRBV7-2 to TRBJ2-5; 13 nucleotides match TRBD2. The CDR3 runs to 21 residues. CDR1 and CDR2 from the germline V gene are SGHTA and FQGNSA. J lost 1 base, V lost 5 bases, and 19 bases had no gene match. The CDR3 DNA is TGTGCCAGCAGCCCCCCCGGGACGGGACTAGCGGGGAGAAGCCTCCAAGAGACCCAGTACTTC. Its translation: CASSPPGTGLAGRSLQETQYF.

This chain joins TRBV20-1 and TRBJ1-2, with TRBD1 identical over 7 bases. Trimming at V came to 6 bases and at J to 2 bases, leaving 12 bases not matched to a gene. The V gene's germline CDR1 is DFQATT and CDR2 SNEGSKA (reference sequence). The CDR3 has 15 amino acids. This CDR3 is CSAPGTDGKNYGYTF. The CDR3 coding sequence is TGCAGTGCCCCCGGGACAGACGGTAAAAACTATGGCTACACCTTC.

This clonotype was observed a few times. The CDR3 region is CATSSRGPNQPQHF. Written as DNA, the CDR3 is TGTGCCACCAGCAGCAGGGGGCCAAATCAGCCCCAGCATTTT. The V and J genes are TRBV15 and TRBJ1-5; 8 nucleotides align to TRBD1. The V gene end was trimmed by 3 bases and the J gene end by 4 bases; junction bases not matched to a gene: 2. This CDR3 comprises 14 residues. CDR1 is LNHNV and CDR2 is YYDKDF in the germline V gene (reference sequence).

The sample holds many counts of this clonotype. The rearrangement joins TRBV7-2 to TRBJ1-2, with TRBD1 as a possible D gene (5 bases). This CDR3 region has 13 residues. The germline V and J ends were trimmed by 5 bases and 5 bases, with 12 bases remaining between them. Per the germline V gene, CDR1 is SGHTA and CDR2 is FQGNSA. The CDR3 nucleotides are TGTGCCAGCAGCGCAGGGACTTTGTATGGCTACACCTTC. Protein product: CASSAGTLYGYTF.

The CDR3 region is CASGTGYEQYF. In DNA, the CDR3 is TGTGCCAGCGGGACAGGCTACGAGCAGTACTTC. The rearrangement uses TRBV19 and TRBJ2-7, with TRBD1 identical over 8 bases. The CDR3 contains 11 residues. V lost 9 bases to trimming and J lost 3 bases; unmatched junction nucleotides: 1. Germline-derived CDR1 and CDR2 are LNHDA and SQIVND (reference sequence).

This clonotype came up a few times. The V call is TRBV3-1, the J call TRBJ1-5, with D unresolved. Germline CDR1 LGHDT, CDR2 YNNKEL (reference sequence). V was cut by 6 bases and J by 5 bases, with 17 bases left in between. The CDR3 extends over 15 amino acids. CDR3 sequence reads: CASSESWTEHQPQHF. CDR3 DNA: TGTGCCAGCAGTGAGTCGTGGACGGAGCATCAGCCCCAGCATTTT.

This clonotype was found many times. A read error may account for a junction end that differs from germline. The V call is TRBV7-6, the J call TRBJ2-1, with 9 bases matching TRBD2. The CDR3 sequence is 16 residues long. Germline V gene lookup returns CDR1 SGHVS and CDR2 FNYEAQ. The CDR3 coding sequence is TGTGCTAGCAGCACACATAGCGGGAGCTCCTACAATGAGCAGTTCTTC. Protein sequence: CASSTHSGSSYNEQFF.

The sample holds many counts of this clonotype. The chain combines TRBV27 with TRBJ2-1, with D perhaps TRBD1 (5 bases). This CDR3 region has 13 residues. Germline CDR1 and CDR2: MNHEY and SMNVEV (reference sequence). V was pared by 3 bases and J by 5 bases, with 8 bases between. CDR3 nucleotides: TGTGCCAGCAGTTTTTCCAGGGACAATGAGCAGTTCTTC. Protein: CASSFSRDNEQFF.

This clonotype was observed many times. The chain has TRBV6-2 or TRBV6-3 and TRBJ1-1; D is perhaps TRBD1 (5 bases). V was clipped by 6 bases and J by 3 bases, with 20 bases between them. The CDR3 has 16 residues. The V gene's germline CDR1 is MNHEY and CDR2 SVGEGT. CDR3 in amino acids: CASRTLRDGGDTEAFF. DNA of the CDR3: TGTGCCAGCAGAACCCTCCGGGACGGCGGGGACACTGAAGCTTTCTTT.

This clonotype was recorded many times. The chain employs TRBV9 and TRBJ2-1; maybe TRBD1 (5 bases). Trimming removed 4 bases from V and 8 bases from J, with 7 bases in between. Germline V lookup: CDR1 SGDLS, CDR2 YYNGEE. CDR3 length: 11 amino acids. As DNA, the CDR3 is TGTGCCAGCAGCCCCAGGGATGAGCAGTTCTTC. It codes for CASSPRDEQFF.

This CDR3 is CSARVWGGGLYEQYF. Here the CDR3 DNA reads TGCAGTGCTAGAGTATGGGGAGGGGGCTTGTACGAGCAGTACTTC. The chain uses TRBV20-1 and TRBJ2-7; the D gene could be TRBD1 or TRBD2 (7 bases each). Per the germline V gene, CDR1 is DFQATT and CDR2 is SNEGSKA (reference sequence). The CDR3 contains 15 residues. V dropped 1 base and J dropped 4 bases, with 17 bases sitting between them.

There are a few counts of this clonotype. The chain carries TRBV7-9 and TRBJ1-2; no definite D call. The CDR3 runs to 15 residues. The germline V gene encodes CDR1 SEHNR and CDR2 FQNEAQ (reference sequence). V lost 5 bases to trimming and J lost 2 bases, with 15 bases between them. CDR3 residues: CASSRRVGKNYGYTF. In DNA, the CDR3 is TGTGCCAGCAGCCGTAGGGTCGGGAAGAACTATGGCTACACCTTC.

In this sample, this clonotype turned up many times. The chain has TRBV7-2 and TRBJ2-3, with D perhaps being TRBD1 or TRBD2 (6 bases each). V lost 5 bases and J lost 6, with 18 bases in between. Germline loops: CDR1 SGHTA, CDR2 FQGNSA. This CDR3 has 15 amino acids. In nucleotides, the CDR3 is TGTGCCAGCAGCGCCGGACGGGGGCCCGAGGATACGCAGTATTTT. It yields the protein CASSAGRGPEDTQYF.

There are a few counts of this clonotype. This chain links TRBV19 with TRBJ1-3; no clear D gene. Per germline, CDR1 LNHDA and CDR2 SQIVND (reference sequence). The CDR3 contains 15 residues. V dropped 2 bases and J dropped 4 bases, with 12 bases sitting between them. CDR3 loop: CASSIIGSPGNTIYF. CDR3 nucleotides: TGTGCCAGTAGTATAATCGGGAGCCCAGGAAACACCATATATTTT.

The chain combines TRBV20-1 with TRBJ2-5, with TRBD2 matching 13 bases. Trimming removed 6 bases from V and 2 bases from J; junction bases left unmatched: 6. The CDR3 sequence is 15 residues long. CDR1 is DFQATT, CDR2 SNEGSKA, per germline (reference sequence). CDR3 nucleotide sequence: TGCAGTGCACGGACTAGCGGGGGAGATCAAGAGACCCAGTACTTC. Translated: CSARTSGGDQETQYF.